The T cell receptor (beta chain) described here comes from a study of regulatory T cells in long-lasting Graves disease. Construction of the TCR beta libraries employed iRepertoire HTBI primers in conjunction with Arm-PCR of CDR3 regions. TCRdb processed the multiplex PCR reads anew with MiXCR; each CDR3 protein has one entry. The table shows 360,000 or so distinct CDR3 sequences, with approximately 23% occurring only once. Documented time point: persistent/refractory GD, antithyroid drugs over 5 years with positive TRAb. The authors made the TCR library using RNA they extracted from PBMCs. This CDR3 has 21 residues. J was trimmed by 0 bases and V by 3 bases; bases with no gene match: 11. Per germline, CDR1 MDHEN and CDR2 SYDVKM.

The clonotype originates from a woman in her forties with Graves disease. Sequencing used peripheral blood mononuclear cells (PBMCs), obtained when the disease was refractory, from a patient treated with antithyroid drugs. The V and J genes are TRBV28 and TRBJ2-1; 16 bases align to TRBD2. For the CDR3, the DNA is TGTGCCAGCAGTTTTTTAGTAGAGGGACTAGCGGGAGGGTTCTCCTACAATGAGCAGTTCTTC. Encoded protein: CASSFLVEGLAGGFSYNEQFF.